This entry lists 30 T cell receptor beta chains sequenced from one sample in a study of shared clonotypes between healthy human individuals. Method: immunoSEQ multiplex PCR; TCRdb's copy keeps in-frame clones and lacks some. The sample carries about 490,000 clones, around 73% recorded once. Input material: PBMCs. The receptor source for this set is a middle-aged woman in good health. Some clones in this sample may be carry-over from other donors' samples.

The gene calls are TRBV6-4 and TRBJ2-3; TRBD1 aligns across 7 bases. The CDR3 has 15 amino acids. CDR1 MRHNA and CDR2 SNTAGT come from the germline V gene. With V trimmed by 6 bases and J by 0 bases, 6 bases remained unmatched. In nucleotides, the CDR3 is TGTGCCAGCAGGGCCAGGGGGATGAGCACAGATACGCAGTATTTT. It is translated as CASRARGMSTDTQYF.

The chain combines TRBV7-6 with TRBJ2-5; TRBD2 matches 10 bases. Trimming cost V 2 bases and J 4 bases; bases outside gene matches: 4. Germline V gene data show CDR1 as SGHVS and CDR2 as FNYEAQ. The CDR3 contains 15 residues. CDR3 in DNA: TGTGCCAGCAGCTTAAGAGCGGGAGGGCCAGAGACCCAGTACTTC. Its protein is CASSLRAGGPETQYF.

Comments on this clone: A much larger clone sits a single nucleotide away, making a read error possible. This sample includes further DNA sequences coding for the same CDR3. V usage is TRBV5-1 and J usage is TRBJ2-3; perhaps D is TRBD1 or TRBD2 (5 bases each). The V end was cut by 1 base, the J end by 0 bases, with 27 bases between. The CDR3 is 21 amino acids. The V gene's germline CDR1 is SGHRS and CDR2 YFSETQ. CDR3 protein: CASSLKGLARWSSRSTDTQYF. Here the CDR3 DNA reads TGCGCCAGCAGCTTGAAGGGGCTAGCTAGGTGGTCCTCCCGCAGCACAGATACGCAGTATTTT.

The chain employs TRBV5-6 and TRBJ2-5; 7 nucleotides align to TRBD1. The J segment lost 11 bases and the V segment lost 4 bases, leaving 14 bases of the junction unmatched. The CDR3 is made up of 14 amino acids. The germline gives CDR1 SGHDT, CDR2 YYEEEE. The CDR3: CASSNRGRVGEQYF. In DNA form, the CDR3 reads TGTGCCAGCAGCAACAGGGGCCGTGTGGGGGAGCAGTACTTC.

CDR3 loop: CASTGEAGGFYNEQFF. For the CDR3, the DNA is TGCGCCAGCACCGGGGAAGCGGGAGGTTTCTACAATGAGCAGTTCTTC. The chain joins TRBV10-2 to TRBJ2-1, with 9 bases aligning to TRBD2. Looked up from germline, CDR1 is WSHSY and CDR2 is SAAADI. CDR3 length: 16 residues. J lost 3 bases, V lost 7 bases, and 10 bases had no gene match.

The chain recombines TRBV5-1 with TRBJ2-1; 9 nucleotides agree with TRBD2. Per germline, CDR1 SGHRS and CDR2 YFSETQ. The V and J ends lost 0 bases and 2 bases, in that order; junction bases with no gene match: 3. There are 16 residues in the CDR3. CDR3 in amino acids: CASSLGTSAAYNEQFF. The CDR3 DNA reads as TGCGCCAGCAGCTTGGGGACTAGCGCCGCCTACAATGAGCAGTTCTTC.

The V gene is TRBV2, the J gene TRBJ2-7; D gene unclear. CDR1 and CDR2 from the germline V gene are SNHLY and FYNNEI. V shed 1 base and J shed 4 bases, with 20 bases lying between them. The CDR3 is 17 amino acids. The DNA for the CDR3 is TGTGCCAGCAGTGAAGGGACCCCAGTCTTTTCGCTATACGAGCAGTACTTC. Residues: CASSEGTPVFSLYEQYF. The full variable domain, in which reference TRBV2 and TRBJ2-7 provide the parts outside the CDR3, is EPEVTQTPSHQVTQMGQEVILRCVPISNHLYFYWYRQILGQKVEFLVSFYNNEISEKSEIFDDQFSVERPDGSNFTLKIRSTKLEDSAMYFCASSEGTPVFSLYEQYFGPGTRLTVT.

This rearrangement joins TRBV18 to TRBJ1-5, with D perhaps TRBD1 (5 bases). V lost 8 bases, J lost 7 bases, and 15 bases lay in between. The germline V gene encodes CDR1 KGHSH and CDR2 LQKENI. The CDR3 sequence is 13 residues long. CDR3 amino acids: CASAAGIQQPQHF. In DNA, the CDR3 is TGTGCCAGCGCAGCAGGGATACAACAGCCCCAGCATTTT. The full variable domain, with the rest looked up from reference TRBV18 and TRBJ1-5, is NAGVMQNPRHLVRRRGQEARLRCSPMKGHSHVYWYRQLPEEGLKFMVYLQKENIIDESGMPKERFSAEFPKEGPSILRIQQVVRGDSAAYFCASAAGIQQPQHFGDGTRLSIL.

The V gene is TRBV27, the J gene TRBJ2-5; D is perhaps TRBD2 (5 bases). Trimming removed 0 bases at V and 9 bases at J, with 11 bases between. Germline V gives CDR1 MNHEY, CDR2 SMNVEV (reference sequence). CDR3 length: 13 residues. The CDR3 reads CASSLSPGWAQYF. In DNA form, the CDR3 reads TGTGCCAGCAGTTTATCGCCGGGGTGGGCCCAGTACTTC.

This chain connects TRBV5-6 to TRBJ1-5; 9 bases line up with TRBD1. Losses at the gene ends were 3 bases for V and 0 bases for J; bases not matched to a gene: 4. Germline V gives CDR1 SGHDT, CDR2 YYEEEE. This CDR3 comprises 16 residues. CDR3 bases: TGTGCCAGCAGCTCATTGACAGGGGGTAGCAATCAGCCCCAGCATTTT. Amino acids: CASSSLTGGSNQPQHF.

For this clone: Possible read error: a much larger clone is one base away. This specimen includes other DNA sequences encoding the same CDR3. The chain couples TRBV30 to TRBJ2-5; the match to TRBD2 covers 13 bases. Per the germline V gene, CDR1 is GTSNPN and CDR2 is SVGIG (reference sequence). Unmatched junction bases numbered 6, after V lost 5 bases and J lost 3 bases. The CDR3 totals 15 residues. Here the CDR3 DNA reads TGTGCCTGGGTTACCGGACTAGCGGGAGAAGAGACCCAGTACTTC. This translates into CAWVTGLAGEETQYF.

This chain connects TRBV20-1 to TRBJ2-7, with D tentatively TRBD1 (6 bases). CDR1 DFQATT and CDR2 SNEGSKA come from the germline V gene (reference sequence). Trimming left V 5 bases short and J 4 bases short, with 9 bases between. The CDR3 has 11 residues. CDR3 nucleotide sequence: TGCAGTGCTGGGGGCGAATACGAGCAGTACTTC. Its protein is CSAGGEYEQYF.

Here the CDR3 DNA reads TGTGCCAGCAGTTACTCGCACAGCGTTATGAACACTGAAGCTTTCTTT. Its protein is CASSYSHSVMNTEAFF. This chain connects TRBV6-5 to TRBJ1-1; D gene uncertain. This CDR3 region has 16 residues. Germline V lookup: CDR1 MNHEY, CDR2 SVGAGI. V was clipped by 0 bases and J by 0 bases, with 11 bases between them.

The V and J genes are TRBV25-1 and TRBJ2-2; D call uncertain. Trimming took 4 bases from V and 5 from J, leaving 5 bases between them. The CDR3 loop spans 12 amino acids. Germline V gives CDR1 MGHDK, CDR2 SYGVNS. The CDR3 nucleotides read TGTGCCAGCAGTGGCTTGACCGGGGAGCTGTTTTTT. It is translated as CASSGLTGELFF.

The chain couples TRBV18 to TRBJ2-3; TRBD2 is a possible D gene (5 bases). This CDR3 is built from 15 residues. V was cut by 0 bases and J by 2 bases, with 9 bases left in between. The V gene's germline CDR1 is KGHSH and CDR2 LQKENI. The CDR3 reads CASSPPLANTDTQYF. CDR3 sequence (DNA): TGTGCCAGCTCACCACCGTTAGCGAACACAGATACGCAGTATTTT.

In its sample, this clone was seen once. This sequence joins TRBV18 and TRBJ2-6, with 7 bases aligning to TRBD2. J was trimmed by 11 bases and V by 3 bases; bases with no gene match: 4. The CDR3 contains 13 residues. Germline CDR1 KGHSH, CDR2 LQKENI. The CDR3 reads CASSPGSGDVLTF. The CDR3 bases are TGTGCCAGCTCACCCGGCAGCGGGGACGTCCTGACTTTC. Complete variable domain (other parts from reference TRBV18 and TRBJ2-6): NAGVMQNPRHLVRRRGQEARLRCSPMKGHSHVYWYRQLPEEGLKFMVYLQKENIIDESGMPKERFSAEFPKEGPSILRIQQVVRGDSAAYFCASSPGSGDVLTFGAGSRLTVL.

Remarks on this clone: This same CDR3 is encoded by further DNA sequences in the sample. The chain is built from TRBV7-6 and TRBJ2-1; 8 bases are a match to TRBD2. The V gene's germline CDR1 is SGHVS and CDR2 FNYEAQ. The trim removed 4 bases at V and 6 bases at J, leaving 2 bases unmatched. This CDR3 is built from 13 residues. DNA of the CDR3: TGTGCCAGCAGCTCTGGGACTAGCAATGAGCAGTTCTTC. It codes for CASSSGTSNEQFF.

CDR3 region: CASSISGQGAYEQFF. CDR3 nucleotides: TGTGCCAGCTCAATTTCGGGACAGGGGGCCTATGAGCAGTTCTTC. The chain couples TRBV18 to TRBJ2-1, with 12 bases that match TRBD1. The CDR3 extends over 15 amino acids. Germline values: CDR1 KGHSH, CDR2 LQKENI. V shed 5 bases and J 8 bases; nucleotides not matched to a gene: 7.

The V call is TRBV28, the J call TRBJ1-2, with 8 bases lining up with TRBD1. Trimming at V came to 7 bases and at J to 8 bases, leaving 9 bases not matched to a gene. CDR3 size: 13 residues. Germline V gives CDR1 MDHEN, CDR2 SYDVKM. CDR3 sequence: CASIRQGLKGYTF. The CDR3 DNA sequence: TGTGCCAGCATCCGACAGGGGTTAAAGGGCTACACCTTC.

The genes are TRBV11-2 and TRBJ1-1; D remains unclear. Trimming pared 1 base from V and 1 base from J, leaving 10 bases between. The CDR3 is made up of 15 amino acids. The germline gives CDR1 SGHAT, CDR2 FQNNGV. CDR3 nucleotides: TGTGCCAGCAGCTTAGTAGGGAATGGGAACACTGAAGCTTTCTTT. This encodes CASSLVGNGNTEAFF.

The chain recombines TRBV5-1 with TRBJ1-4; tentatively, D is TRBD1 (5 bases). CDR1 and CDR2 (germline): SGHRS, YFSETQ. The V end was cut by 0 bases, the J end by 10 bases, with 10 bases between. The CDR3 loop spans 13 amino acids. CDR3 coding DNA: TGCGCCAGCAGCTTGGAGACAGTTGGAAAACTGTTTTTT. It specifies CASSLETVGKLFF.

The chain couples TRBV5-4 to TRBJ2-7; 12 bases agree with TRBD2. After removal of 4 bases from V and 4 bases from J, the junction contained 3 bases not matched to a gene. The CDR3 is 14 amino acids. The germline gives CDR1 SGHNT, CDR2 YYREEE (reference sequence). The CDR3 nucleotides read TGTGCCAGCAGCCGACTAGCGGGAGTATACGAGCAGTACTTC. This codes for CASSRLAGVYEQYF.

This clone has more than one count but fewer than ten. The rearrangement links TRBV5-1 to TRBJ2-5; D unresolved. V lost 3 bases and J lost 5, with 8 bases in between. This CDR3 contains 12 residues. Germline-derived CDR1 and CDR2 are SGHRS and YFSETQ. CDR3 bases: TGCGCCAGCAGCTCTACGTTCGAGACCCAGTACTTC. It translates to CASSSTFETQYF.

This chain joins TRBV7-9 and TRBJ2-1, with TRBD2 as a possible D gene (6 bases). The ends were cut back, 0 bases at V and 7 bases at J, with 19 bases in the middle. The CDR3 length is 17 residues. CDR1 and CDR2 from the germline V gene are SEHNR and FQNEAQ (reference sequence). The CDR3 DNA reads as TGTGCCAGCAGCTTAGCGTGGAAGGGAGGAGTGAAGAATGAGCAGTTCTTC. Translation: CASSLAWKGGVKNEQFF.

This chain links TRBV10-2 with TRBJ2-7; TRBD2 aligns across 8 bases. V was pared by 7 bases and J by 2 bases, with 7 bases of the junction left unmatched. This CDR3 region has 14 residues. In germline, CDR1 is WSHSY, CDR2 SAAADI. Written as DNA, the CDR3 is TGCGCCAGCAACCCGAGTAGCGGGGCCTACGAGCAGTACTTC. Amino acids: CASNPSSGAYEQYF.

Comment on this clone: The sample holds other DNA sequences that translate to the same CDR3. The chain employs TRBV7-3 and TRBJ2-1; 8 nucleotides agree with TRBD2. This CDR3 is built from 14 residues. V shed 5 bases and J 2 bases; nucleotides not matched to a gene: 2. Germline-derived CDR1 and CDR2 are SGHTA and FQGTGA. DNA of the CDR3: TGTGCCAGCAGCCTGGGACTAGCCTACAATGAGCAGTTCTTC. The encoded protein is CASSLGLAYNEQFF.

The CDR3 nucleotides are TGTGCCAGCAGTTCCCAGGCCACAGATACGCAGTATTTT. Protein product: CASSSQATDTQYF. The V and J genes are TRBV27 and TRBJ2-3; D remains ambiguous. The CDR3 covers 13 residues. Germline V gene lookup returns CDR1 MNHEY and CDR2 SMNVEV (reference sequence). With 4 bases removed from V and 2 bases from J, the gap between germline ends came to 7 bases.

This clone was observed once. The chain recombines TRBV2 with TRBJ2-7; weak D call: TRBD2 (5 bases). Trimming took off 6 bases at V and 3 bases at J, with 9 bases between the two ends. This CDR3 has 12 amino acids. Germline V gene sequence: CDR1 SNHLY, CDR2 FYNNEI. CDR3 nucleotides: TGTGCCAGCAGGTACGGGGACTACGAGCAGTACTTC. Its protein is CASRYGDYEQYF. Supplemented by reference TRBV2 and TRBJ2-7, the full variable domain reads EPEVTQTPSHQVTQMGQEVILRCVPISNHLYFYWYRQILGQKVEFLVSFYNNEISEKSEIFDDQFSVERPDGSNFTLKIRSTKLEDSAMYFCASRYGDYEQYFGPGTRLTVT.

The CDR3 DNA sequence: TGTGCCAGCAGACCCGGACAGGGTACGGCTGGCTACACCTTC. It translates to CASRPGQGTAGYTF. The chain joins TRBV6-5 to TRBJ1-2, with 8 bases that match TRBD1. CDR1 is MNHEY, CDR2 SVGAGI, per germline. J gave up 7 bases and V 6 bases, and 10 bases lay outside the gene matches. The length of the CDR3 is 14 residues.

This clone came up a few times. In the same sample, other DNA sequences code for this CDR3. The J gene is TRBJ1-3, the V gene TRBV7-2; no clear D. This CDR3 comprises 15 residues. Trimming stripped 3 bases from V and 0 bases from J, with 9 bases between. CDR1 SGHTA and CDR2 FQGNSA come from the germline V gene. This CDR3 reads CASSFSPNSGNTIYF. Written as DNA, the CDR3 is TGTGCCAGCAGCTTTTCTCCTAACTCTGGAAACACCATATATTTT.